This TCR beta chain was documented in a study of beta chain features in type 1 diabetes. Since all of the isolated RNA was reverse transcribed, expressed TCRB transcripts were what got sequenced. TCRdb keeps only in-frame clones here, not all; method: immunoSEQ multiplex PCR. This repertoire shows 200,000 to 300,000 clones, around 20% found once; its top ten account for 0.028%. Study-wide results and caveats: Overrepresentation of cells with high TCR expression could result from cDNA sequencing. For type 1 diabetes patients, VDJ junctions showed fewer insertions and more deletions. For patients, the naive, central memory and Treg TCRB repertoires appeared more alike than for healthy donors. It was not settled here whether HLA type affects TCRB rearrangement. All four CD4+ subsets from Type 1 diabetes patients carried moderately but significantly shorter TCRB CDR3s.

About this clone: What it binds is not known.

The germline V and J ends were trimmed by 0 bases and 10 bases, with 6 bases remaining between them. The germline CDR1 and CDR2 sequences are MGHRA and YSYEKL. The CDR3 runs to 12 residues. This clonotype was obtained from a woman aged 40 to 50 with type 1 diabetes. The specimen sequenced was naive CD4+ T cells from blood. V gene TRBV4-1 combines with J gene TRBJ1-4; D unclear. The CDR3 nucleotides read TGCGCCAGCAGCCAAGACAGAGGAAAACTGTTTTTT. Protein product: CASSQDRGKLFF.